The 11 T cell receptor beta chains below all came from one sample that was sequenced in a study of shared clonotypes between healthy human individuals. Some clones are missing from TCRdb's copy, which holds only in-frame ones; the method was immunoSEQ multiplex PCR. The repertoire has fewer than 3 million clones, 85% to 95% of them found once; the top ten carry about 0.36%. Sequencing was done on a sample of naive CD4+ T cells from PBMCs. Subset denoted: CD45RA+ positively selected. The origin of the receptors is a man aged 18 to 30 in good health. Some clones in this sample may be carry-over from other donors' samples.

This clone has only a few counts. This rearrangement joins TRBV7-3 to TRBJ1-1, with D unresolved. Trimming cost V 4 bases and J 4 bases, with 13 bases left between them. The CDR3 contains 14 residues. The germline CDR1 and CDR2 sequences are SGHTA and FQGTGA. The CDR3 nucleotides read TGTGCCAGCAGCTACGACTTGGTCGGCACTGAAGCTTTCTTT. It specifies CASSYDLVGTEAFF.

About this clone: In the same sample, other DNA sequences code for this CDR3. The chain links TRBV18 to TRBJ1-5; D unclear. From germline, CDR1 is KGHSH and CDR2 LQKENI. The V and J ends lost 0 bases and 7 bases respectively, with 4 bases between them. The CDR3 runs 12 residues. This chain's CDR3 is CASSPPDQPQHF. The CDR3 nucleotides are TGTGCCAGCTCACCACCTGACCAGCCCCAGCATTTT.

This clone was counted between two and nine times. Other DNA sequences from this sample encode an identical CDR3 as well. The chain is built from TRBV7-9 and TRBJ1-1, with a weak D call TRBD1 (6 bases). The CDR3 is 14 amino acids. Trimming shortened V by 2 bases and J by 1 base, and 8 bases separated the two germline ends. In germline, CDR1 is SEHNR, CDR2 FQNEAQ (reference sequence). CDR3 coding DNA: TGTGCCAGCAGCTTACAGGGGACGAACACTGAAGCTTTCTTT. Translating gives CASSLQGTNTEAFF.

The CDR3 coding sequence is TGTGCCAGCAGTTCCGACAGAGCCCTCTACTATGGCTACACCTTC. As protein: CASSSDRALYYGYTF. V is TRBV28 and J is TRBJ1-2, with D perhaps TRBD1 (5 bases). The CDR3 extends over 15 amino acids. CDR1 MDHEN and CDR2 SYDVKM come from the germline V gene. V lost 4 bases to trimming and J lost 3 bases, with 15 bases between them.

CDR3: CASSLDRWETGGLNTGELFF. The CDR3 DNA reads as TGTGCCAGCAGCTTAGATCGGTGGGAAACGGGCGGACTAAACACCGGGGAGCTGTTTTTT. J is TRBJ2-2 and V is TRBV11-3, with D possibly matching TRBD2 (6 bases). Germline lookup yields CDR1 SGHNT and CDR2 YENEEA. V was clipped by 0 bases and J by 2 bases, with 22 bases between them. The CDR3 has 20 residues.

The chain joins TRBV28 to TRBJ1-2; no reliable D call. This CDR3 is 15 amino acids long. The germline V gene encodes CDR1 MDHEN and CDR2 SYDVKM. V lost 5 bases, J lost 4 bases, and 17 bases lay in between. In DNA, the CDR3 is TGTGCCAGCAGTCAGCCCGTGGACGTCGCCTATGGCTACACCTTC. This gives the protein CASSQPVDVAYGYTF.

This clone was seen just once. The chain uses TRBV14 and TRBJ2-3; 8 bases fit TRBD2. V lost 3 bases to trimming and J lost 2 bases; unmatched junction nucleotides: 7. Germline lookup yields CDR1 SGHDN and CDR2 FVKESK. This CDR3 is built from 16 residues. CDR3 nucleotides: TGTGCCAGCAGCCATATAAGCGGGAGCCTCACAGATACGCAGTATTTT. The encoded protein is CASSHISGSLTDTQYF.

The chain uses TRBV2 and TRBJ2-7, with 9 bases matching TRBD1. J was trimmed by 4 bases and V by 1 base; bases with no gene match: 8. Germline-derived CDR1 and CDR2 are SNHLY and FYNNEI. The CDR3 is 16 residues long. CDR3 bases: TGTGCCAGCAGTGAAGTACAGGGGGCGCGGGCTTACGAGCAGTACTTC. It is translated as CASSEVQGARAYEQYF.

The V call is TRBV11-3, the J call TRBJ2-6, with D perhaps TRBD1 (6 bases). Germline-derived CDR1 and CDR2 are SGHNT and YENEEA. V was cut by 5 bases and J by 1 base, with 12 bases left in between. This CDR3 contains 16 residues. The CDR3 reads CASSEDRPSGANVLTF. CDR3 in DNA: TGTGCCAGCAGCGAGGACAGACCGTCTGGGGCCAACGTCCTGACTTTC. Filled out from reference TRBV11-3 and TRBJ2-6, the complete variable domain reads EAGVVQSPRYKIIEKKQPVAFWCNPISGHNTLYWYLQNLGQGPELLIRYENEEAVDDSQLPKDRFSAERLKGVDSTLKIQPAELGDSAVYLCASSEDRPSGANVLTFGAGSRLTVL.

V usage is TRBV11-2 and J usage is TRBJ2-1, with D tentatively TRBD2 (6 bases). Trimming took off 5 bases at V and 6 bases at J, with 26 bases between the two ends. Germline assignment: CDR1 SGHAT and CDR2 FQNNGV. The CDR3 loop spans 18 amino acids. The CDR3 DNA reads as TGTGCCAGCAGCCCCACTAGACCCCGGGAGTGGCGGACCAATGAGCAGTTCTTC. Protein product: CASSPTRPREWRTNEQFF.

The chain joins TRBV5-1 to TRBJ2-5; D gene unclear. The V end lost 0 bases, the J end lost 0 bases, and 9 bases lay between the germline ends. This CDR3 comprises 15 residues. Germline CDR1 is SGHRS and CDR2 is YFSETQ. For the CDR3, the DNA is TGCGCCAGCAGCTTGGCTGGGCTGAACCAAGAGACCCAGTACTTC. Its translation: CASSLAGLNQETQYF.